This T cell receptor beta chain was sequenced for a study of shared clonotypes between healthy human individuals. Study information: Used for every donor were three CD4 naive, three CD4 memory, two CD8 naive and one CD8 memory plate.

Study-wide points: Among the subsets, naive ones generally showed larger estimated richness than memory ones.

V lost 6 bases and J lost 6; bases outside the gene matches: 1. This CDR3 has 13 residues. Germline CDR1 and CDR2: MNHEY and SVGAGI. The assay was run at deep level. Genomic DNA per cell subset filled all wells of several immunoSEQ plates. Repertoires were generated with immunoSEQ multiplex PCR, while TCRdb's copy carries only in-frame clones and drops some. The sample contains about 230,000 clones, over 50% of which appear only once. Concerning this clone: Antigen: not known.

This rearrangement joins TRBV6-5 to TRBJ2-2; 10 positions match TRBD1. The sequence came from a man aged 25 to 40 in good health. The sample comprised memory CD4+ T cells sorted from blood. Subset in this sample: CD45RA-negative fraction. The CDR3 spells CASRTGGAGELFF. CDR3 coding DNA: TGTGCCAGCAGGACAGGGGGCGCCGGGGAGCTGTTTTTT.